In its sample, the clone carrying this T cell receptor (beta chain) was seen many times. MiXCR, run by TCRdb on the 5' RACE reads, gives a single entry per CDR3 protein. The table records 80,000 to 100,000 distinct CDR3 sequences, about 8.3% of them present only once. These data originate in a study of CD8 T cells in ankylosing spondylitis. V lost 6 bases, J lost 0 bases, and 15 bases lay in between. The CDR3 has 17 residues. Germline lookup yields CDR1 MNHNS and CDR2 SASEGT. The V call is TRBV6-1, the J call TRBJ1-6; weak D call: TRBD1 (6 bases). The sequencing sample was made of blood, either unsorted or a sorted T cell fraction (not recorded which). This clonotype originated in a male donor with ankylosing spondylitis or in good health (not recorded which). CDR3 residues: CASSSRQESSYNSPLHF. The CDR3 DNA sequence: TGTGCCAGCAGCTCAAGACAGGAAAGCTCCTATAATTCACCCCTCCACTTT.